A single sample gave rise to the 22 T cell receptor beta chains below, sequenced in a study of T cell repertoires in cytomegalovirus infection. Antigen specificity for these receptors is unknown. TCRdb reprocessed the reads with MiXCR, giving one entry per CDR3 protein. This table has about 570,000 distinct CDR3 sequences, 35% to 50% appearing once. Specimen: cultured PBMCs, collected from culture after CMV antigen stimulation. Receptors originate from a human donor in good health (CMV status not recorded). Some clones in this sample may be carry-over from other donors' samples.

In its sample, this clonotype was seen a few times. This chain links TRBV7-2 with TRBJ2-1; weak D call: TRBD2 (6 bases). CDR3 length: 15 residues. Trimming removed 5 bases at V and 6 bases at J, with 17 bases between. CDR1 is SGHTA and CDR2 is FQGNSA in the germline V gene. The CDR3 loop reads CASSTPPGESNEQFF. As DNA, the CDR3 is TGTGCCAGCAGCACCCCCCCGGGGGAAAGCAATGAGCAGTTCTTC.

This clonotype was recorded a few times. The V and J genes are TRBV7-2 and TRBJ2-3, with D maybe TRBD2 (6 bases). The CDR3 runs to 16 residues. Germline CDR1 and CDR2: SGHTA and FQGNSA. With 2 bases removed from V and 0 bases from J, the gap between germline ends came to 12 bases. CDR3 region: CASSLRGLDSTDTQYF. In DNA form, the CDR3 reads TGTGCCAGCAGCTTAAGGGGACTGGATAGCACAGATACGCAGTATTTT. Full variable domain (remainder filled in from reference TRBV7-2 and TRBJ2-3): GAGVSQSPSNKVTEKGKDVELRCDPISGHTALYWYRQSLGQGLEFLIYFQGNSAPDKSGLPSDRFSAERTGGSVSTLTIQRTQQEDSAVYLCASSLRGLDSTDTQYFGPGTRLTVL.

The CDR3 DNA reads as TGTGCCAGCAGCCCAAATGCGGGAACAGATACGCAGTATTTT. Its protein product is CASSPNAGTDTQYF. The rearrangement links TRBV7-2 to TRBJ2-3, with D possibly being TRBD2 (6 bases). The CDR3 spans 14 residues. Per the germline V gene, CDR1 is SGHTA and CDR2 is FQGNSA. The V end lost 5 bases, the J end lost 3 bases, and 12 bases lay between the germline ends.

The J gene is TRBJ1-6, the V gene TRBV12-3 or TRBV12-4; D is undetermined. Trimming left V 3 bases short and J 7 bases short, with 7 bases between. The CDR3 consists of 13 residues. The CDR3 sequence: CASSFERNSPLHF. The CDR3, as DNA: TGTGCCAGCAGTTTTGAGCGAAATTCACCCCTCCACTTT.

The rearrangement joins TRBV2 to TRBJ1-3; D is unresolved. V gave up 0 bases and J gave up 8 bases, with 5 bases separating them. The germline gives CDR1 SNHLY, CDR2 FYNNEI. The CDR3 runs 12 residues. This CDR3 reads CASSEAPDTIYF. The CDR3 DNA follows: TGTGCCAGCAGTGAAGCACCCGACACCATATATTTT. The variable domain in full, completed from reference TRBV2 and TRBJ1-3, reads EPEVTQTPSHQVTQMGQEVILRCVPISNHLYFYWYRQILGQKVEFLVSFYNNEISEKSEIFDDQFSVERPDGSNFTLKIRSTKLEDSAMYFCASSEAPDTIYFGEGSWLTVV.

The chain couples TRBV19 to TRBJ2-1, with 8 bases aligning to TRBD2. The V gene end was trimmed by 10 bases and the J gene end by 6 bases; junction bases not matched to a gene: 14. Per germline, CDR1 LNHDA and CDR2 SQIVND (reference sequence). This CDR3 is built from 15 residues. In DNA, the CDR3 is TGTGCCACCAAACCCGGGCTAGCGGGCTTCAATGAGCAGTTCTTC. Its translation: CATKPGLAGFNEQFF.

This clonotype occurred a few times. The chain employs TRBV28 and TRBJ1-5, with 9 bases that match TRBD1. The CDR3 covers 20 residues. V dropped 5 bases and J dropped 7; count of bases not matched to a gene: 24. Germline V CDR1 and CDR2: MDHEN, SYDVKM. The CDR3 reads CASSPIGGTAGTGLGQPQHF. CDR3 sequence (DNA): TGTGCCAGCAGTCCGATTGGGGGAACCGCCGGGACAGGGTTAGGCCAGCCCCAGCATTTT.

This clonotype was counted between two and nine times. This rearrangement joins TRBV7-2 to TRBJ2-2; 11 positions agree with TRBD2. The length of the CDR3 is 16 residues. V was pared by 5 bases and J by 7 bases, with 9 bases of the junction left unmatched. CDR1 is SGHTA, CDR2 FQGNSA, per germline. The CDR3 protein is CASSRNSGRAGGELFF. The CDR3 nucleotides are TGTGCCAGCAGCAGAAATAGCGGGAGGGCTGGCGGGGAGCTGTTTTTT.

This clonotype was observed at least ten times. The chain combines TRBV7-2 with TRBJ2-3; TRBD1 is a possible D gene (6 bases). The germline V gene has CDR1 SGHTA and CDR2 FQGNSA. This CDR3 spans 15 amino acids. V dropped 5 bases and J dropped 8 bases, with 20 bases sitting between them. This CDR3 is CASSAGTPIGGTQYF. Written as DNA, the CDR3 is TGTGCCAGCAGCGCAGGGACACCTATAGGGGGTACGCAGTATTTT.

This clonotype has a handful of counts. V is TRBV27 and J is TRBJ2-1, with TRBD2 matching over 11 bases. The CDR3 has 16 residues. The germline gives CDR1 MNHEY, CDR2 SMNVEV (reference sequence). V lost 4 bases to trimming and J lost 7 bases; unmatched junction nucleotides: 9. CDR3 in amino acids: CASSSVPSGRLNEQFF. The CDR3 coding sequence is TGTGCCAGCAGTTCAGTGCCTAGCGGGAGGTTAAATGAGCAGTTCTTC.

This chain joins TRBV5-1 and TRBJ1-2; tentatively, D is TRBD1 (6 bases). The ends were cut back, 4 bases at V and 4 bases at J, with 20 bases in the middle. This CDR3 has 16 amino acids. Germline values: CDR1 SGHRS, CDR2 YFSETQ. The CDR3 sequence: CASSRTNRVNGYGYTF. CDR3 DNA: TGCGCCAGCAGCAGAACGAACAGGGTCAATGGCTATGGCTACACCTTC.

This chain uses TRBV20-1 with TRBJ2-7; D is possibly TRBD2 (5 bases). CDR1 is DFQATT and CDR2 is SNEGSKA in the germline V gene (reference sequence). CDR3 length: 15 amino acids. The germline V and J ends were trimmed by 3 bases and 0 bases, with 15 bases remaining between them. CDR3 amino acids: CSASSPKRSSYEQYF. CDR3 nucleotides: TGCAGTGCTAGTAGTCCGAAGCGGAGCTCCTACGAGCAGTACTTC.

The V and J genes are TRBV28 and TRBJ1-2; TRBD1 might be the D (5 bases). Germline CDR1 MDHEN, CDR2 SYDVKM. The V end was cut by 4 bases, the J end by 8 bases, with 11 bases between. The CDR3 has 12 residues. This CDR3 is CASSSSRDGYTF. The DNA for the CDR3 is TGTGCCAGCAGTTCTAGCAGGGACGGCTACACCTTC.

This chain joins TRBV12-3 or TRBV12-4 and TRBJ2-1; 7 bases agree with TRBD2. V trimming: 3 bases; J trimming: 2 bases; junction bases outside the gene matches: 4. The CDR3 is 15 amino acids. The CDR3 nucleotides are TGTGCCAGCAGTTTTGCAGCGGGGACCTACAATGAGCAGTTCTTC. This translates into CASSFAAGTYNEQFF.

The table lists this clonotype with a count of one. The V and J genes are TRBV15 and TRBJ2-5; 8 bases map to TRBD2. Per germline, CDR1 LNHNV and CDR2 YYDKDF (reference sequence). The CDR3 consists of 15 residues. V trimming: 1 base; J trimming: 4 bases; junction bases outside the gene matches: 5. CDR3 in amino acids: CATSRVGSGIETQYF. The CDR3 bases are TGTGCCACCAGCAGAGTTGGTAGCGGGATAGAGACCCAGTACTTC.

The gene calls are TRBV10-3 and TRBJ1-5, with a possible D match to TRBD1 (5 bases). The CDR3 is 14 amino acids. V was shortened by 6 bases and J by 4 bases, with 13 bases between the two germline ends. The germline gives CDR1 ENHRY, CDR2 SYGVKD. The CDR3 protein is CAIRGDVANQPQHF. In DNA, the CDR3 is TGTGCCATCAGGGGGGACGTGGCTAATCAGCCCCAGCATTTT.

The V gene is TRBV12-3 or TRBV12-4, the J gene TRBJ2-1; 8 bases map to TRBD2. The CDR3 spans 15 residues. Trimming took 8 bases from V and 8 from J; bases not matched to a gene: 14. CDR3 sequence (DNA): TGTGCCAGCGCCGTTTCGGGGGGGCCGGCCCATGAGCAGTTCTTC. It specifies CASAVSGGPAHEQFF.

The CDR3 DNA reads as TGTGCCAGCAGTGAAAGGGGACTTATCGATGAGCAGTTCTTC. Protein sequence: CASSERGLIDEQFF. The chain is built from TRBV6-1 and TRBJ2-1, with D tentatively TRBD2 (6 bases). Trimming pared 2 bases from V and 8 bases from J, leaving 13 bases between. The CDR3 runs 14 residues. The germline gives CDR1 MNHNS, CDR2 SASEGT.

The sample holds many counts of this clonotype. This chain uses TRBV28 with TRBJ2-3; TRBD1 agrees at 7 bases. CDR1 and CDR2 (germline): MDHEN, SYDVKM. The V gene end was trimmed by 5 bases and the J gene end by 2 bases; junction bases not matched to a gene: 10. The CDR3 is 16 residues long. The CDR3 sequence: CASSRGQRLYTDTQYF. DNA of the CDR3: TGTGCCAGCAGTCGGGGACAGCGACTTTACACAGATACGCAGTATTTT.

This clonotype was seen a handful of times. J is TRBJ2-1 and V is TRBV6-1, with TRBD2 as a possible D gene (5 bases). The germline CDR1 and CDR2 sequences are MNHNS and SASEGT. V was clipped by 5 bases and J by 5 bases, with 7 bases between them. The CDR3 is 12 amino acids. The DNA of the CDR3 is TGTGCCAGCAGTCGGACTCACAATGAGCAGTTCTTC. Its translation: CASSRTHNEQFF.

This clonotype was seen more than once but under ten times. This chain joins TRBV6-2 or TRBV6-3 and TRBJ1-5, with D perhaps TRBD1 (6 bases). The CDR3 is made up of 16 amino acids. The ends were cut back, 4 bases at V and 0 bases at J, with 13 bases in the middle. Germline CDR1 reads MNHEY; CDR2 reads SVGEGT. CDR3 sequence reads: CASSWSRGISNQPQHF. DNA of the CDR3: TGTGCCAGCAGTTGGAGTAGGGGGATTAGCAATCAGCCCCAGCATTTT.

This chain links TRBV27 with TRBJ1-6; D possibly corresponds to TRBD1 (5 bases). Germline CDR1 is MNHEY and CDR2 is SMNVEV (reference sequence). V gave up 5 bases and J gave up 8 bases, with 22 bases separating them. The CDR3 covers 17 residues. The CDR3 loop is CASSPLGREWRDSPLHF. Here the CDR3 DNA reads TGTGCCAGCAGTCCTTTGGGACGGGAGTGGAGAGATTCACCCCTCCACTTT.